This record concerns one TCR beta chain sequence. Antigen: not known. These data originate in a study of blood T cells in healthy people across ages. General observations from the study: In older individuals, TCR beta diversity per million T cells was lower, falling roughly linearly with age. The study found more naive CD4+ cells and higher diversity in long-lived than aged donors.

The second PCR ran about 7 to 12 cycles with a sample-barcoded 5' primer and J-beta primers. Every cDNA was tagged by a template-switch adaptor with 12 random nucleotides. Paired-end reads containing CDR3 totaled no fewer than 3 million for each sample. TCRdb ran MiXCR on the 5' RACE reads and lists one entry per CDR3 protein. Seen here are over 1,300,000 distinct CDR3 sequences, 55% to 75% observed once, and the top ten hold approximately 7%. Trimming left V 3 bases short and J 1 base short, with 12 bases between. The CDR3 runs 14 residues. Germline V gives CDR1 DFQATT, CDR2 SNEGSKA (reference sequence).

The origin of this receptor is a man aged 18-30 years in good health. Sequenced material: blood. J is TRBJ1-1 and V is TRBV20-1, with TRBD1 as a possible D gene (5 bases). The CDR3 bases are TGCAGTGCTAGGGAATCAGGGTGGAACACTGAAGCTTTCTTT. Its protein is CSARESGWNTEAFF.